This T cell receptor beta chain derives from a study of T cells in localized non-small cell lung cancer. TCRdb keeps only in-frame clones here, not all; method: immunoSEQ multiplex PCR. The table has about 74,000 clones, approximately 84% seen once. The CDR3 sequence is 15 residues long. The V segment lost 3 bases and the J segment 2 bases; nucleotides outside the gene matches: 5. CDR1 is MNHNS and CDR2 is SASEGT in the germline V gene. The chain has TRBV6-1 and TRBJ2-5; 8 bases are shared with TRBD2. Sequences were derived from peripheral blood, sampled before any cancer treatment. This sequence originates from a female donor older than 55 with stage I lung adenocarcinoma. This CDR3 is CASSERGAPQETQYF. CDR3 DNA sequence: TGTGCCAGCAGTGAGCGGGGGGCCCCGCAAGAGACCCAGTACTTC.